This record looks at one TCR beta chain sequence and its context. Sequencing was performed with immunoSEQ multiplex PCR; in TCRdb, only in-frame clones are kept and a portion is missing. The sample records approximately 140,000 clones, 88% being singletons. This sample was taken from a study of blood T cell repertoires in COVID-19. Trimming took 6 bases from V and 3 from J, leaving 21 bases between them. Germline CDR1 reads SEHNR; CDR2 reads FQNEAQ (reference sequence). The CDR3 length is 16 residues. The sample taken for sequencing was peripheral blood. The rearrangement links TRBV7-9 to TRBJ2-7, with TRBD2 as a possible D gene (6 bases). This receptor was identified in a human donor in a cohort sampled during active COVID-19. CDR3 DNA: TGTGCCAGCAGTCAACCTGGGACTTCCTATTACTACGAGCAGTACTTC. Its translation is CASSQPGTSYYYEQYF.